Shown below are 24 T cell receptor beta chains from a single sample sequenced in a study of regulatory T cells in long-lasting Graves disease. The time point was: newly diagnosed GD, antithyroid drugs for less than 3 months. From PBMCs, RNA was extracted and then used to make the TCR library. For TCR beta, libraries came from iRepertoire HTBI primers and Arm-PCR of CDR3 regions. In TCRdb, the multiplex PCR reads were re-called with MiXCR into one record per CDR3 protein. The repertoire has 510,000 or so distinct CDR3 sequences, more than 10% of them found once; the top ten carry roughly 8.9%. These records were also assigned to another study, of T cells in Graves' hyperthyroidism and ophthalmopathy.

Sequences were derived from peripheral blood mononuclear cells (PBMCs), sampled at new diagnosis, from a patient treated with antithyroid drugs. These receptors all come from a woman in her 30s with Graves disease.

This clonotype has ten or more counts. The chain is built from TRBV20-1 and TRBJ2-5; 8 nucleotides align to TRBD2. Germline V lookup: CDR1 DFQATT, CDR2 SNEGSKA (reference sequence). The V segment lost 6 bases and the J segment 6 bases; nucleotides outside the gene matches: 12. The CDR3 is 14 amino acids. The CDR3 protein is CSALRGIAGQTQYF. In DNA, the CDR3 is TGCAGTGCCCTTAGAGGAATAGCGGGGCAGACCCAGTACTTC.

Concerning this clonotype: It is likely a read error: a sequence one base away is far more abundant. The V and J genes are TRBV6-4 and TRBJ2-5; unclear D gene. The CDR3 has 16 amino acids. V was clipped by 5 bases and J by 4 bases, with 20 bases between them. Germline V gives CDR1 MRHNA, CDR2 SNTAGT. The CDR3 reads CASSPLGQGMGETQYF. The CDR3 DNA follows: TGTGCCAGCAGTCCCCTAGGTCAAGGGATGGGAGAGACCCAGTACTTC.

In its sample, this clonotype was seen a few times. This chain connects TRBV19 to TRBJ2-6; no clear D gene. Germline CDR1 is LNHDA and CDR2 is SQIVND (reference sequence). V lost 0 bases, J lost 3 bases, and 9 bases lay in between. The CDR3 is made up of 16 amino acids. CDR3 sequence reads: CASSIERVVGANVLTF. DNA of the CDR3: TGTGCCAGTAGTATAGAACGGGTGGTTGGGGCCAACGTCCTGACTTTC.

For this clonotype: A read error is possible here, since a much larger clone lies one base away. The chain employs TRBV3-1 and TRBJ2-1, with 10 nucleotides matching TRBD2. Trimming took 9 bases from V and 8 from J; bases not matched to a gene: 10. Germline assignment: CDR1 LGHDT and CDR2 YNNKEL (reference sequence). There are 14 residues in the CDR3. The CDR3 spells CASRPSGRTDEQFF. CDR3 bases: TGTGCCAGTCGGCCTAGCGGGAGAACAGATGAGCAGTTCTTC.

In its sample, this clonotype was seen a few times. The chain links TRBV27 to TRBJ2-7, with D possibly being TRBD2 (5 bases). Germline-derived CDR1 and CDR2 are MNHEY and SMNVEV (reference sequence). Trimming removed 1 base from V and 1 base from J, with 8 bases in between. There are 14 residues in the CDR3. The CDR3 coding sequence is TGTGCCAGCAGTTTATTGCCGGGATCCTACGAGCAGTACTTC. Translating it yields CASSLLPGSYEQYF.

This clonotype showed up many times. The V gene is TRBV28, the J gene TRBJ2-5, with 9 bases matching TRBD1. J lost 7 bases, V lost 6 bases, and 9 bases had no gene match. The germline V gene encodes CDR1 MDHEN and CDR2 SYDVKM. This CDR3 contains 14 residues. The CDR3 DNA sequence: TGTGCCAGCAGCTGGGGGGACAGGGAGGGGACCCAGTACTTC. Translating gives CASSWGDREGTQYF.

A remark on this clonotype: It is unclear where the CDR3 begins or ends on the DNA, so no DNA is shown, and the CDR3 is as TCRdb lists it. This chain joins TRBV19 and TRBJ1-5. Germline V gene data show CDR1 as LNHDA and CDR2 as SQIVND (reference sequence). The CDR3 length is 15 residues, termini included. The CDR3: CASSILALSNQPQHF.

This clonotype was seen ten or more times. The V gene is TRBV2, the J gene TRBJ2-5; D perhaps matches TRBD1 (5 bases). Germline values: CDR1 SNHLY, CDR2 FYNNEI. The CDR3 length is 14 residues. Between the trimmed V and J ends, which lost 4 bases and 9 bases, there was a span of 18 bases. CDR3 region: CASSGGQVRLPQYF. In DNA form, the CDR3 reads TGTGCCAGCAGTGGAGGACAAGTCCGGCTTCCCCAGTACTTC.

The table lists this clonotype with many counts. J is TRBJ2-3 and V is TRBV6-1; D uncertain. With 6 bases removed from V and 3 bases from J, the gap between germline ends came to 22 bases. Germline V gives CDR1 MNHNS, CDR2 SASEGT. The CDR3 has 17 amino acids. The DNA for the CDR3 is TGTGCCAGCAGCCCCCCCCCCTCTCGCGGTGGAACAGATACGCAGTATTTT. Amino acid sequence: CASSPPPSRGGTDTQYF.

The rearrangement links TRBV9 to TRBJ2-2, with 14 positions matching TRBD2. Germline assignment: CDR1 SGDLS and CDR2 YYNGEE. After removal of 3 bases from V and 6 bases from J, the junction contained 4 bases not matched to a gene. This CDR3 comprises 16 residues. The CDR3 reads CASSAPGLAGAGELFF. CDR3 in DNA: TGTGCCAGCAGCGCACCGGGACTAGCGGGAGCCGGGGAGCTGTTTTTT. The variable domain in full, with the rest retrieved from reference TRBV9 and TRBJ2-2, is DSGVTQTPKHLITATGQRVTLRCSPRSGDLSVYWYQQSLDQGLQFLIQYYNGEERAKGNILERFSAQQFPDLHSELNLSSLELGDSALYFCASSAPGLAGAGELFFGEGSRLTVL.

This clonotype was recorded many times. This chain links TRBV29-1 with TRBJ2-6; D is tentatively TRBD1 or TRBD2 (5 bases each). V was clipped by 6 bases and J by 12 bases, with 18 bases between them. From germline, CDR1 is SQVTM and CDR2 ANQGSEA. The CDR3 is made up of 13 amino acids. The CDR3 region is CSVGTAGSVVLTF. CDR3 nucleotides: TGCAGCGTGGGGACGGCAGGGTCGGTCGTCCTGACTTTC.

Note on this clonotype: A single base is all that separates this from a far larger clone, so a read error is likely. This rearrangement joins TRBV11-2 to TRBJ2-7, with TRBD2 matching over 8 bases. The junction had 10 bases not matched to a gene; V was cut back by 2 bases and J by 7 bases. Germline assignment: CDR1 SGHAT and CDR2 FQNNGV. The CDR3 extends over 15 amino acids. The chain's CDR3 is CASSLRSGSKDEQYF. The CDR3 bases are TGTGCCAGCAGCTTAAGAAGCGGGAGTAAGGATGAGCAGTACTTC.

The V and J genes are TRBV28 and TRBJ2-7; D perhaps matches TRBD1 (5 bases). V lost 2 bases and J lost 2, with 7 bases in between. Per germline, CDR1 MDHEN and CDR2 SYDVKM. The CDR3 extends over 13 amino acids. CDR3 nucleotide sequence: TGTGCCAGCAGTTTAACAGGCCCCTACGAGCAGTACTTC. Its protein product is CASSLTGPYEQYF.

This clonotype occurred a few times. The chain is built from TRBV10-3 and TRBJ1-2, with 8 bases identical to TRBD1. Unmatched junction bases numbered 10, after V lost 3 bases and J lost 7 bases. This CDR3 has 15 residues. CDR1 is ENHRY and CDR2 is SYGVKD in the germline V gene. CDR3 nucleotide sequence: TGTGCCATCAGTGACCTTGGACAGGGAGCGGCTGGCTACACCTTC. Translating it yields CAISDLGQGAAGYTF.

Of note for this clonotype: A junction boundary mismatches the germline segment, possibly from a read error. The gene calls are TRBV20-1 and TRBJ1-4, with D possibly matching TRBD1 (6 bases). CDR3 length equals 13 residues. CDR1 and CDR2 (germline): DFQATT, SNEGSKA (reference sequence). This chain's CDR3 is CNASLRGDEKLFF. The DNA of the CDR3 is TGCAATGCTAGTCTAAGGGGGGATGAAAAACTGTTTTTT.

As concerns this clonotype: This may come from a read error, since a much larger clone is one base off. In DNA form, the CDR3 reads TGTGCCAGCGGGGATAGCGGGAGGGTAGATGAGCAGTTCTTC. Amino acids: CASGDSGRVDEQFF. The rearrangement joins TRBV11-2 to TRBJ2-5, with 11 bases aligning to TRBD2. Gene TRBJ2-1 matches the end of the DNA better, so the J call may be wrong. Germline-derived CDR1 and CDR2 are SGHAT and FQNNGV. The CDR3 is made up of 14 amino acids.

This clonotype was seen many times. The chain couples TRBV6-2 or TRBV6-3 to TRBJ1-2; 8 nucleotides align to TRBD1. CDR3 size: 13 residues. The V gene end was trimmed by 5 bases and the J gene end by 4 bases; junction bases not matched to a gene: 3. Germline CDR1 reads MNHEY; CDR2 reads SVGEGT. Written as DNA, the CDR3 is TGTGCCAGCAGTGAGCAGGGGGCCTATGGCTACACCTTC. Translation: CASSEQGAYGYTF.

The rearrangement links TRBV20-1 to TRBJ1-1; the D is unclear. Germline V lookup: CDR1 DFQATT, CDR2 SNEGSKA (reference sequence). The length of the CDR3 is 12 residues. The V end lost 3 bases, the J end lost 4 bases, and 9 bases lay between the germline ends. The CDR3 DNA is TGCAGTGCTAGCCGGTACAGCACTGAAGCTTTCTTT. This encodes CSASRYSTEAFF.

Many counts were recorded for this clonotype. This chain links TRBV2 with TRBJ2-1; no firm D call. V was clipped by 4 bases and J by 7 bases, with 11 bases between them. CDR3 length equals 13 residues. The germline V gene has CDR1 SNHLY and CDR2 FYNNEI. The CDR3 coding sequence is TGTGCCAGCAGTGGAATGGAATTGAATGAGCAGTTCTTC. Protein sequence: CASSGMELNEQFF.

This clonotype has a count of ten or more. CDR3 DNA: TGTGCCAGCTCACCACTGGCAGGGGAAAACATTCAGTACTTC. Protein: CASSPLAGENIQYF. The gene calls are TRBV18 and TRBJ2-4; maybe TRBD1 (6 bases). The CDR3 covers 14 residues. Trimming shortened V by 1 base and J by 5 bases, and 9 bases separated the two germline ends. Germline CDR1 KGHSH, CDR2 LQKENI.

This clonotype has a count of ten or more. The chain links TRBV7-2 to TRBJ1-1, with a tentative D call TRBD1 (6 bases). V was trimmed by 1 base and J by 7 bases, leaving 16 bases between them. CDR3 length: 15 amino acids. Germline V gives CDR1 SGHTA, CDR2 FQGNSA. The CDR3 loop is CASSLVWGRRSEAFF. Written as DNA, the CDR3 is TGTGCCAGCAGCTTAGTTTGGGGGCGCAGGAGTGAAGCTTTCTTT.

This clonotype appeared many times. This chain connects TRBV4-1 to TRBJ2-7; 8 bases map to TRBD2. Trimming removed 1 base from V and 2 bases from J; junction bases left unmatched: 7. Germline-derived CDR1 and CDR2 are MGHRA and YSYEKL. The CDR3 is 16 residues long. DNA for the CDR3: TGCGCCAGCAGCCAAGGTCCCAGCGGGGGTACCTACGAGCAGTACTTC. It translates to CASSQGPSGGTYEQYF.

This clonotype was seen ten or more times. The V gene is TRBV12-3 or TRBV12-4, the J gene TRBJ1-5; 11 bases are a match to TRBD1. This CDR3 spans 15 amino acids. J gave up 9 bases and V 5 bases, and 9 bases lay outside the gene matches. CDR3 in DNA: TGTGCCAGCAGTGACAACCCGGGACAGGGGGGGCCCCAGCATTTT. Translated, it gives CASSDNPGQGGPQHF.

This clonotype came up many times. The CDR3 spells CATSGSSYNSPLHF. CDR3 coding DNA: TGTGCCACCTCGGGTAGCTCCTATAATTCACCCCTCCACTTT. This chain uses TRBV15 with TRBJ1-6; D ambiguous. Germline CDR1 is LNHNV and CDR2 is YYDKDF (reference sequence). CDR3 length equals 14 residues. The V and J ends lost 8 bases and 0 bases respectively, with 8 bases between them.